The next 6 T cell receptor beta chains were all read from a single sample in a study of blood T cell repertoires in COVID-19. The assay was immunoSEQ multiplex PCR, and TCRdb's table has in-frame clones only and misses some. The sample lists more than 200,000 clones; around 84% were seen once. The material sequenced was peripheral blood. The receptors stem from a man older than 75 with acute or convalescent COVID-19.

This chain's CDR3 is CASRSQGVKAFF. The DNA of the CDR3 is TGTGCCAGCAGGTCACAGGGCGTTAAAGCTTTCTTT. The chain recombines TRBV6-5 with TRBJ1-1; tentative D call: TRBD1 (6 bases). Germline V lookup: CDR1 MNHEY, CDR2 SVGAGI. V lost 6 bases and J 9 bases, leaving 14 bases between the germline ends. The CDR3 spans 12 residues.

The rearrangement uses TRBV12-3 or TRBV12-4 and TRBJ2-7; D perhaps matches TRBD1 (6 bases). The CDR3 sequence is 13 residues long. V was cut by 7 bases and J by 12 bases, with 22 bases left in between. CDR3 amino acids: CASTPRGEQGLYF. In DNA, the CDR3 is TGTGCCAGCACCCCAAGGGGCGAACAGGGTCTGTACTTC.

This chain links TRBV14 with TRBJ1-4; 7 bases agree with TRBD1. The germline V gene encodes CDR1 SGHDN and CDR2 FVKESK. The CDR3 runs 15 residues. The J segment lost 11 bases and the V segment lost 4 bases, leaving 13 bases of the junction unmatched. CDR3 region: CASSLSGGSMRKLFF. The CDR3 DNA is TGTGCCAGCAGCCTCTCAGGGGGAAGCATGAGGAAACTGTTTTTT.

For the CDR3, the DNA is TGTGCCACCAGTGACCCGGGACTTAGCTCCTACAATGAGCAGTTCTTC. Translated, it gives CATSDPGLSSYNEQFF. This chain links TRBV24-1 with TRBJ2-1; D is perhaps TRBD2 (6 bases). In germline, CDR1 is KGHDR, CDR2 SFDVKD. The CDR3 is 16 residues long. V gave up 4 bases and J gave up 0 bases, with 12 bases separating them.

A note on this clone: Other DNA sequences in this specimen translate into the identical CDR3. V and J are TRBV3-1 (or the pseudogene TRBV3-2) and TRBJ1-5; D gene uncertain. This CDR3 is 13 amino acids long. The V and J ends lost 1 base and 6 bases respectively, with 7 bases between them. Germline CDR1 reads LGHDT; CDR2 reads YNNKEL (reference sequence). CDR3 residues: CASSQARSQPQHF. CDR3 DNA: TGTGCCAGCAGCCAAGCGAGGTCTCAGCCCCAGCATTTT.

The chain recombines TRBV2 with TRBJ2-7; 7 positions agree with TRBD2. The CDR3 contains 17 residues. Germline assignment: CDR1 SNHLY and CDR2 FYNNEI. J lost 1 base, V lost 8 bases, and 17 bases had no gene match. CDR3 nucleotides: TGTGCCAGCTTGGAAGTAGCCCTAAGCGGGACGTCCTACGAGCAGTACTTC. Protein product: CASLEVALSGTSYEQYF.